The T cell receptor beta chain under discussion was sequenced for a study of cytomegalovirus exposure and HLA in healthy donors. A word on this clone: Its matching antigen is unknown.

The donors belonged to the approximately 130-subject validation cohort, separate from the roughly 700-subject first cohort. Produced via immunoSEQ multiplex PCR; TCRdb's table is partial and in-frame only. The sample consists of 150,000 to 200,000 clones, 84% of them appearing once. Study-wide points: In vitro confirmation showed a few CMV-associated chains to be CMV antigen specific. The study designated 150 to 200 TCR beta chains cytomegalovirus-associated. Most observed TCR sequences were rare, whereas some public TCRs were detected in many donors.

Germline V gives CDR1 LNHDA, CDR2 SQIVND (reference sequence). V lost 7 bases, J lost 5 bases, and 4 bases stayed unmatched. CDR3 length: 12 amino acids. This sequence was found in a young man in good health and CMV-seropositive. Source material: PBMCs. The V and J genes are TRBV19 and TRBJ2-7, with TRBD2 matching over 8 bases. The CDR3: CASTAGGHEQYF. In DNA, the CDR3 is TGTGCCAGTACCGCGGGAGGCCACGAGCAGTACTTC.